This T cell receptor (beta chain) was observed in a study of cytomegalovirus exposure and HLA in healthy donors. PCR was performed using 60 Vbeta and 13 Jbeta primers. Clones were sequenced by immunoSEQ multiplex PCR, and TCRdb holds only the in-frame ones, with some missing. The sample yields fewer than 110,000 clones, roughly 80% seen once. J lost 5 bases, V lost 3 bases, and 9 bases had no gene match. The CDR3 loop spans 17 amino acids. The germline CDR1 and CDR2 sequences are SGHRS and YFSETQ. The J gene is TRBJ2-3, the V gene TRBV5-1, with TRBD2 matching over 13 bases. The TCR was taken from a man younger than 45 in good health and CMV-seronegative. Material for sequencing was PBMCs. In DNA form, the CDR3 reads TGCGCCAGCAGCTACCCGGGACTAGCGGGATCGCGAGATACGCAGTATTTT. Its translation is CASSYPGLAGSRDTQYF.